This TCR beta chain was recorded in a study of T cells after yellow fever vaccination (dated 2019 in TCRdb). General notes on the study: The SMART-Seq v4 Ultra Low Input RNA kit was used to prepare libraries from fractions with low cell numbers. Bulk TCR alpha and beta repertoires were sequenced longitudinally to track T-cell clones before and after primary and booster YFV17D yellow fever vaccination. Two healthy male donors made up the cohort, one aged 18 to 30 years and the other aged 30 to 40 years. Blood was drawn at multiple timepoints before and after primary and secondary immunization, with bulk PBMC replicates and cell subsets isolated. Overall results and qualifications from the work: The secondary T-cell response was weaker than the primary response but faster, peaking on day 5 instead of day 15. A small share of clonotypes occurred in both CD4 and CD8 compartments, likely arising from convergent recombination. Most clones expanded after primary vaccination (roughly 96% of CD4 and 70% to 90% of CD8) were re-detected after the booster, suggesting that broad memory maintenance occurred. Computational filtering was needed because FACS-sorted repertoires could contain abundant contaminating clonotypes from the bulk population. Because only two donors were included in the study, the extent to which the findings can be generalized is limited.

With respect to this clonotype: The antigen it binds to is not known. One base away there is no much larger clone; base qualities are not given.

This sample's treatment or condition label indicates: live attenuated yellow fever vaccine strain. At every blood-draw timepoint, two biological replicates of bulk PBMCs were collected. A standard Ficoll-Paque protocol was used to isolate PBMCs from peripheral blood. TriZol was used to extract RNA from bulk PBMCs, CD4 and CD8 fractions, and dextramer-positive and dextramer-negative fractions. Synthesis of TCR cDNA relied on 5'RACE template switching, a step that introduced a universal primer site along with unique molecular identifiers. Priming of cDNA synthesis was performed from both the TCR alpha and TCR beta constant segments. Library amplification used two PCR steps, and the second PCR step added sample barcodes and sequencing adapters. Sequencing of the libraries was done on either Illumina HiSeq 2500 (2x100 bp) or NovaSeq (2x150 bp). From the authors' description of their analysis: MIGEC handled demultiplexing of reads and collapsing into UMI consensus sequences, while MiXCR performed V(D)J alignment. Vaccine-responding clonotypes were defined with edgeR using replicate PBMC samples, requiring FDR below 0.01 and a log2 fold change above 5 up to day 15. Bulk clonotypes were assigned CD4 or CD8 identity according to which sequenced CD4 or CD8 repertoire held them at higher abundance. In TCRdb, the public reads were trimmed at Q25 with fastp and aligned with MiXCR, with productive beta chains retained. A single entry per CDR3 protein holds the most common genes and DNA from its merged rows. The V and J calls shown here were made by TCRdb, not taken from the authors' results. In this sample the table shows a few hundred thousand distinct CDR3 sequences, around 6.4% of which occur a single time. Over 14% of the sample goes to the ten largest clones.

V loses 5 bases at its end and J loses 4 bases; junction bases beyond the gene matches: 6. Based on the germline V gene, the CDR1 and CDR2 sequences are SGHDT and YYEEEE. Reading from cysteine to phenylalanine, the CDR3 counts 16 amino acids. Only the CDR3 region is kept as DNA, spanning 48 bases read in frame from base 1. This specimen was PBMCs, taken 5 days after the yellow fever booster vaccination. The V and J genes are TRBV5-6 and TRBJ2-3; 14 central nucleotides agree with TRBD2. This TCR derives from a man in his thirties or forties who received the YFV17D yellow fever vaccine. The nucleotides are TGTGCCAGCAGTTGGGGGACTAGCGGGAGTGCAGATACGCAGTATTTT. This encodes CASSWGTSGSADTQYF.